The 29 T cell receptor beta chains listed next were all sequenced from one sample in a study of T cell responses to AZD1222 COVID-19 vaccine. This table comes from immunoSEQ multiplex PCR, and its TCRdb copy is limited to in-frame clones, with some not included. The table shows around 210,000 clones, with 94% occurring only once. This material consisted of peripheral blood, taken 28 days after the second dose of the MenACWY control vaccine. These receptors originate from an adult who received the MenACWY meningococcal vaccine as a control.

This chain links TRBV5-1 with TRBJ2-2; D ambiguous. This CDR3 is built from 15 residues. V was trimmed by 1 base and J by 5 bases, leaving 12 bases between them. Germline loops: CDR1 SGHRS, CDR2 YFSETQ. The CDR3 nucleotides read TGCGCCAGCAGCTTGAGTCGGGTGGGGACCGGGGAGCTGTTTTTT. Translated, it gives CASSLSRVGTGELFF.

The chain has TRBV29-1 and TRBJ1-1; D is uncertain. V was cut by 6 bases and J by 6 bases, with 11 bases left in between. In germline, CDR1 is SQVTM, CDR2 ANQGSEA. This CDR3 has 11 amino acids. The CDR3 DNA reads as TGCAGCGTGGCTTTGGGATCTGAAGCTTTCTTT. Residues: CSVALGSEAFF.

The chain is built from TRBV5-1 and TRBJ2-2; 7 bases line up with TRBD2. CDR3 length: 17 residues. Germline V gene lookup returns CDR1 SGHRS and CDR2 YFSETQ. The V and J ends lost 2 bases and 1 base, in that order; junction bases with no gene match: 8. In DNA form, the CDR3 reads TGCGCCAGCAGCTTCCCCGGGGTAGCGGGGAACACCGGGGAGCTGTTTTTT. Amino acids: CASSFPGVAGNTGELFF.

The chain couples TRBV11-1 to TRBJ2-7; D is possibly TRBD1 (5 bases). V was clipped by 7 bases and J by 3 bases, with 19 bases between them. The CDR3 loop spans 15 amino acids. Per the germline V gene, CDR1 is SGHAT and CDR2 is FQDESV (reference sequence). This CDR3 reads CASTHFTGLSYEQYF. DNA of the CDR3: TGTGCCAGCACCCATTTTACAGGCTTGAGCTACGAGCAGTACTTC.

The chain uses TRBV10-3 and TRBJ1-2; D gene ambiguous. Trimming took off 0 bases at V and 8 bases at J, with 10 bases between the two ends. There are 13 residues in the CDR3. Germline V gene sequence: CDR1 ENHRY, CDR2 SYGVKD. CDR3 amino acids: CAISESIRLGYTF. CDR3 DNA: TGTGCCATCAGTGAGTCGATAAGGTTGGGCTACACCTTC.

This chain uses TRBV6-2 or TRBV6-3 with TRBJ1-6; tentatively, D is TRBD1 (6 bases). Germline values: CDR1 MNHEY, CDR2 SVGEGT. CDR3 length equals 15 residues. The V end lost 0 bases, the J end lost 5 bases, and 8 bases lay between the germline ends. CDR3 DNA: TGTGCCAGCAGTTACTCGCGACAGGATAATTCACCCCTCCACTTT. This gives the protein CASSYSRQDNSPLHF.

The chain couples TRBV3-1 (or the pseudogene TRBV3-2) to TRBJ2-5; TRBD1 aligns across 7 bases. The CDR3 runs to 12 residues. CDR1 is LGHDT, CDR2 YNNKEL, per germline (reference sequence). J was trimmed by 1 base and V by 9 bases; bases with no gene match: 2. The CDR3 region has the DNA TGTGCCAGAAGACAGGGCCAAGAGACCCAGTACTTC. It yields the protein CARRQGQETQYF.

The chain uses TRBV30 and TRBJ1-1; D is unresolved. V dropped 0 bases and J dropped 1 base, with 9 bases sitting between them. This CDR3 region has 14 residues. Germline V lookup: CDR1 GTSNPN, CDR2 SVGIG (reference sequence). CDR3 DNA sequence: TGTGCCTGGAGTGTACTCCGTGCGAACACTGAAGCTTTCTTT. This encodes CAWSVLRANTEAFF.

DNA of the CDR3: TGTGCCAGCACTCGCCCGAAGGGGGTCCCAAACTATGGCTACACCTTC. Its translation: CASTRPKGVPNYGYTF. The rearrangement uses TRBV6-4 and TRBJ1-2; a weak D match, TRBD1 (6 bases). Germline values: CDR1 MRHNA, CDR2 SNTAGT. The CDR3 is 16 amino acids. Trimming cost V 7 bases and J 2 bases, with 20 bases left between them.

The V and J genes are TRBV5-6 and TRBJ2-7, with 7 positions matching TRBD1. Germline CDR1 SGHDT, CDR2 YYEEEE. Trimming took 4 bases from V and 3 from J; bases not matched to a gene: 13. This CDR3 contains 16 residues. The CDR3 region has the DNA TGTGCCAGCAGCGTGGACAGGAACTTGCTTCACTACGAGCAGTACTTC. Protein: CASSVDRNLLHYEQYF.

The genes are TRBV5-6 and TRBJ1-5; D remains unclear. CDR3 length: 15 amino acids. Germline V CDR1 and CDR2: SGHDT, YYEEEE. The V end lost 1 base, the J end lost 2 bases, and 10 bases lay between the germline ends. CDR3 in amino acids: CASSLLRDGNQPQHF. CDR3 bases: TGTGCCAGCAGCTTGTTAAGGGATGGCAATCAGCCCCAGCATTTT.

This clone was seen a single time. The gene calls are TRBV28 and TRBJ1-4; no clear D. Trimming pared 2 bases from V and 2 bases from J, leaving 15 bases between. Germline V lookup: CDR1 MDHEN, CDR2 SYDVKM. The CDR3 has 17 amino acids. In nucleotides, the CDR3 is TGTGCCAGCAGTTTAGTTAAGCTGGTTGGGACTAATGAAAAACTGTTTTTT. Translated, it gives CASSLVKLVGTNEKLFF.

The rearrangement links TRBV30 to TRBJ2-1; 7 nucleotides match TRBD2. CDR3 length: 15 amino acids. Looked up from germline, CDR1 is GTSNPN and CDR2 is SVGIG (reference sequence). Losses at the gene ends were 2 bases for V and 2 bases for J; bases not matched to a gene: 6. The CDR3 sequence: CAWSRASGTYNEQFF. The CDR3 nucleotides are TGTGCCTGGAGTAGGGCTAGCGGTACCTACAATGAGCAGTTCTTC.

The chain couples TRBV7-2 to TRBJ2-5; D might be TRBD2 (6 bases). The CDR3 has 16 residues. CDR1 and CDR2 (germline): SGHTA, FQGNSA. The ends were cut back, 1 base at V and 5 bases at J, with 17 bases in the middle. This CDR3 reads CASSLGSTGAAETQYF. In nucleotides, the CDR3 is TGTGCCAGCAGCTTAGGGTCTACGGGAGCAGCGGAGACCCAGTACTTC. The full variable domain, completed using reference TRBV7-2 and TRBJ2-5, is GAGVSQSPSNKVTEKGKDVELRCDPISGHTALYWYRQSLGQGLEFLIYFQGNSAPDKSGLPSDRFSAERTGGSVSTLTIQRTQQEDSAVYLCASSLGSTGAAETQYFGPGTRLLVL.

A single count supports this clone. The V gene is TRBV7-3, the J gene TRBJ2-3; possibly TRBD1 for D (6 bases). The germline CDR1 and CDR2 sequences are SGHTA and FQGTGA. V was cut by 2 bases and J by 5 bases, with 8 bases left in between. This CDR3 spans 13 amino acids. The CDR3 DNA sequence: TGTGCCAGCAGCTTAGGACAGAGAGATACGCAGTATTTT. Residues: CASSLGQRDTQYF.

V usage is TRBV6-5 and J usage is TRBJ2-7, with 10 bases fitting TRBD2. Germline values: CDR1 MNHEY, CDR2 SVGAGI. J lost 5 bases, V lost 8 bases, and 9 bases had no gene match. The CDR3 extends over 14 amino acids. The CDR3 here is CASRRGLAGDEQYF. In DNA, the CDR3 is TGTGCCAGCCGCCGGGGGCTAGCGGGAGACGAGCAGTACTTC.

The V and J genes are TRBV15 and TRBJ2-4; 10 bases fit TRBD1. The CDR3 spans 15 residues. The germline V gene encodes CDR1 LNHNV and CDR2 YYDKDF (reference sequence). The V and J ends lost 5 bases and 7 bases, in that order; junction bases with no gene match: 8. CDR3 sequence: CATSDRGRLVNIQYF. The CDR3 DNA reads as TGTGCCACCAGCGACAGGGGGCGATTGGTGAACATTCAGTACTTC.

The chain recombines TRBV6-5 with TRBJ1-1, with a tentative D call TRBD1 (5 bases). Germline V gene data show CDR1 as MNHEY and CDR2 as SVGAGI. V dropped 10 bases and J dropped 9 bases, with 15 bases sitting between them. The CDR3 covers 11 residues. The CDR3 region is CAKMSGTQAFF. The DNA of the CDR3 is TGTGCCAAAATGTCCGGGACCCAAGCTTTCTTT.

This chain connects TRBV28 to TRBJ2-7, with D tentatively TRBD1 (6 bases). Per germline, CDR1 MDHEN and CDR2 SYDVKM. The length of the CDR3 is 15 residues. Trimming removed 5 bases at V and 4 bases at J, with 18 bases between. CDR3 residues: CASSLLRDNAYEQYF. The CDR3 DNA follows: TGTGCCAGCAGTCTCCTCCGGGACAATGCGTACGAGCAGTACTTC.

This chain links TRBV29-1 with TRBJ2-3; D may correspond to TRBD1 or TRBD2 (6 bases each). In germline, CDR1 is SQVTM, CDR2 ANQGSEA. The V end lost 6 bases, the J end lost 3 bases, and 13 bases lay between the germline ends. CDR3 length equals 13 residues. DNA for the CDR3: TGCAGCGTCTCCGGGGGCCAAACAGATACGCAGTATTTT. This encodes CSVSGGQTDTQYF.

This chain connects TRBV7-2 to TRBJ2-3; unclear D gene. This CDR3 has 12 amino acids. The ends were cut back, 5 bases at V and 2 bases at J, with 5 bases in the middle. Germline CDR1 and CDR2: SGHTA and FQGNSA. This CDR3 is CASSRYTDTQYF. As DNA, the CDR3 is TGTGCCAGCAGCCGCTACACAGATACGCAGTATTTT.

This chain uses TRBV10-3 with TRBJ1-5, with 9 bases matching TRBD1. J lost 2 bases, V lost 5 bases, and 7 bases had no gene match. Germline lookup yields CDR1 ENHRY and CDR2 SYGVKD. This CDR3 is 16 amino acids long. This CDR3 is CAISSPGQGRNQPQHF. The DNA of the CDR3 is TGTGCCATCAGTTCTCCGGGACAGGGTCGCAATCAGCCCCAGCATTTT.

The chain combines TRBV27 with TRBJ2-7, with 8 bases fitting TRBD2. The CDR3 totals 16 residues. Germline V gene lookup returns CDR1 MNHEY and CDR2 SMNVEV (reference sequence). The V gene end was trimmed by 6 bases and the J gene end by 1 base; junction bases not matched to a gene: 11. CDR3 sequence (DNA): TGTGCCAGCAGACCCGGCACTAGCGGAACGTCCTACGAGCAGTACTTC. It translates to CASRPGTSGTSYEQYF.

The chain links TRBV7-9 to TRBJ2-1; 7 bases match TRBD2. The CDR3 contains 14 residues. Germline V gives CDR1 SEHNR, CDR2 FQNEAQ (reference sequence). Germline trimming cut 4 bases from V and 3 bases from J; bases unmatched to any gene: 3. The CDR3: CASSSTSDYNEQFF. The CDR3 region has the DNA TGTGCCAGCAGCTCCACTAGCGACTACAATGAGCAGTTCTTC.

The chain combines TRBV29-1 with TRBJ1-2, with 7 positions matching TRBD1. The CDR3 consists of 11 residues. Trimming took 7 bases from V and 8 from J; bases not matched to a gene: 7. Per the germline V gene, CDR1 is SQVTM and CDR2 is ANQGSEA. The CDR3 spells CSGGTVMGYTF. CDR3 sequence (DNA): TGCAGCGGCGGGACAGTTATGGGCTACACCTTC.

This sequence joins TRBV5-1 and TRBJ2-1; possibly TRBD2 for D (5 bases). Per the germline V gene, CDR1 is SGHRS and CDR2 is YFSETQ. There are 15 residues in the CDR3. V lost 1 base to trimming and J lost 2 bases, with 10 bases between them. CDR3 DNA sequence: TGCGCCAGCAGCTTGATTCGGGATCCCTACAATGAGCAGTTCTTC. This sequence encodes CASSLIRDPYNEQFF.

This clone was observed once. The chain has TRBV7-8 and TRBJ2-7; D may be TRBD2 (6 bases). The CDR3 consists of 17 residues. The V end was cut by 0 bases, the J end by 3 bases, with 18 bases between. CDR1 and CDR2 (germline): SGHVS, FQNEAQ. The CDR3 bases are TGTGCCAGCAGCTTAGCGCTTTCGGGAGAAGGTGACTACGAGCAGTACTTC. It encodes CASSLALSGEGDYEQYF.

CDR3 amino acids: CASSADPRGKWETQYF. The CDR3 DNA reads as TGTGCCAGCAGCGCCGACCCCAGGGGAAAGTGGGAGACCCAGTACTTC. The chain carries TRBV9 and TRBJ2-5; D is possibly TRBD1 (6 bases). The CDR3 length is 16 residues. The germline CDR1 and CDR2 sequences are SGDLS and YYNGEE. Trimming pared 3 bases from V and 5 bases from J, leaving 20 bases between.

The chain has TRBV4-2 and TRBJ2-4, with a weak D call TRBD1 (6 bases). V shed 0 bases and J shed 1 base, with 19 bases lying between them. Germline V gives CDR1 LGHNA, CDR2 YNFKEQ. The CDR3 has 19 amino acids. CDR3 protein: CASSQDIVRGRIAKNIQYF. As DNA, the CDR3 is TGTGCCAGCAGCCAAGATATAGTCAGGGGTCGAATTGCCAAAAACATTCAGTACTTC.